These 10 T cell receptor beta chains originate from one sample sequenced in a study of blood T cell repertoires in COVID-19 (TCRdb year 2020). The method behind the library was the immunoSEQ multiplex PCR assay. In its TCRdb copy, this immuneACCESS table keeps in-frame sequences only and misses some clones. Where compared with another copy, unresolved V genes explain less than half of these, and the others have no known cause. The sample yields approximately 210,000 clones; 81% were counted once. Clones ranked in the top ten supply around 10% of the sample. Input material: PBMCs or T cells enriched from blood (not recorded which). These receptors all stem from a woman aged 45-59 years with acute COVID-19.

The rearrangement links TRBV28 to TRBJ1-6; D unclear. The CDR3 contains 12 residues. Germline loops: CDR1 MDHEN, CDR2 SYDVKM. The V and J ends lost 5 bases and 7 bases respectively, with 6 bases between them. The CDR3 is CASSGGNSPLHF. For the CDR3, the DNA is TGTGCCAGCAGTGGCGGGAATTCACCCCTCCACTTT.

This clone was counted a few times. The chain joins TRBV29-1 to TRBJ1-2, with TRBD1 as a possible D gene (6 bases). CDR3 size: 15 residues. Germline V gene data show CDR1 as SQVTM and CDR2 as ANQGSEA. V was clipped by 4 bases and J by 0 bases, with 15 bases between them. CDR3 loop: CSVASSRTANYGYTF. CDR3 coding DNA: TGCAGCGTTGCTTCCAGTCGGACAGCTAACTATGGCTACACCTTC.

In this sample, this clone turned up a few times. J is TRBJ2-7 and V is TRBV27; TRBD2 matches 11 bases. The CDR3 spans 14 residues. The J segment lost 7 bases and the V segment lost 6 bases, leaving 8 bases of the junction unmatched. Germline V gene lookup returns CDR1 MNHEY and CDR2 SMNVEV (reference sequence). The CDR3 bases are TGTGCCAGCAGGACTAGCGGGGTCGCCCGGGAGCAGTACTTC. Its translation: CASRTSGVAREQYF.

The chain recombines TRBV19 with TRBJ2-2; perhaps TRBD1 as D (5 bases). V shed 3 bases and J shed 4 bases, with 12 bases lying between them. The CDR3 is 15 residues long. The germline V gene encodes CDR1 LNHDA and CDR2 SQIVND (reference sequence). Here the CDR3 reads CASSMGHAGTGELFF. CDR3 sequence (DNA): TGTGCCAGTAGTATGGGGCACGCAGGCACCGGGGAGCTGTTTTTT.

CDR3 residues: CASSLALSGAGNTIYF. In DNA form, the CDR3 reads TGTGCCAGCAGCTTAGCGCTGTCGGGGGCTGGAAACACCATATATTTT. The genes are TRBV7-9 and TRBJ1-3, with a tentative D call TRBD1 (5 bases). The CDR3 spans 16 residues. V lost 0 bases, J lost 2 bases, and 11 bases lay in between. CDR1 and CDR2 from the germline V gene are SEHNR and FQNEAQ (reference sequence).

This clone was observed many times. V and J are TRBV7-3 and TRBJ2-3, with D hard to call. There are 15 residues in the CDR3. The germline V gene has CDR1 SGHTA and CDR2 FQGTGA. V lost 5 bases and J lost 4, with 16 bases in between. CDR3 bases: TGTGCCAGCAGCCTGACTCCCCTAACCGCAGATACGCAGTATTTT. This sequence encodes CASSLTPLTADTQYF. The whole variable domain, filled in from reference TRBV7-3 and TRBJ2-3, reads GAGVSQTPSNKVTEKGKYVELRCDPISGHTALYWYRQSLGQGPEFLIYFQGTGAADDSGLPNDRFFAVRPEGSVSTLKIQRTERGDSAVYLCASSLTPLTADTQYFGPGTRLTVL.

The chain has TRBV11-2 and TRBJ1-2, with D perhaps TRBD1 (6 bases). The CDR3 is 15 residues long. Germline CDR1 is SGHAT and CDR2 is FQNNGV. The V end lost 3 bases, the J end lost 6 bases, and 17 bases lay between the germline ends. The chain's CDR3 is CASSFKAGVRDGYTF. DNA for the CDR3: TGTGCCAGCAGCTTCAAGGCAGGGGTAAGGGATGGCTACACCTTC.

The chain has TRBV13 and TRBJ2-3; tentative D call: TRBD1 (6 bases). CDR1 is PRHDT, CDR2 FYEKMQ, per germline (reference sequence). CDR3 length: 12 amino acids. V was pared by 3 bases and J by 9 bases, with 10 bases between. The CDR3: CASSFWGQTQYF. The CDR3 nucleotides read TGTGCCAGCAGCTTCTGGGGGCAGACGCAGTATTTT.

CDR3 DNA: TGTGCCAGCACCCTGGACAGGGTGGACTATGGCTACACCTTC. This encodes CASTLDRVDYGYTF. The chain is built from TRBV2 and TRBJ1-2; 8 bases align to TRBD1. The V gene's germline CDR1 is SNHLY and CDR2 FYNNEI. This CDR3 has 14 amino acids. Trimming cost V 7 bases and J 3 bases; bases outside gene matches: 7.

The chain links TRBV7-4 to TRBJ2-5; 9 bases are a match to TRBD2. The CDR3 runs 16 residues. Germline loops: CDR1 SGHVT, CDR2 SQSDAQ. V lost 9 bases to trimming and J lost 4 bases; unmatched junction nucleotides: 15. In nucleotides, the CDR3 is TGTGCCAGGAAAACCCTACTAGCGGGCCCCGTAGAGACCCAGTACTTC. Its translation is CARKTLLAGPVETQYF.